These T cell receptor beta chains were read from a single sample in a study of T-cell reconstitution after alpha-beta-depleted transplantation in children. TCRdb passed the PCR reads through MiXCR, listing each CDR3 protein once. The sample shows fewer than 750,000 distinct CDR3 sequences, over 20% of them seen only once. Sequenced material: PBMCs, taken before TCRalphabeta/CD19-depleted stem cell transplant. Receptors originate from a boy under two years old with Wiskott-Aldrich syndrome, due to receive a stem cell transplant. The CDR3 runs from the conserved cysteine through the conserved F or W. Each record gives: clone size, V gene, D gene, J gene, CDR3 length, CDR3 DNA, CDR3 protein. D genes are given only for firm matches. The size of a clone is reported for some rows only, either as once, few or many, or as a class for expanded clones.

clone size: .; V gene: TRBV5-1; D gene: .; J gene: TRBJ1-1; CDR3 length: 17; CDR3 DNA: TGCGCCAGCAGCTTGGGCGGCCGACTACTCATGAACACTGAAGCTTTCTTT; CDR3 protein: CASSLGGRLLMNTEAFF
clone size: .; V gene: TRBV12-3/TRBV12-4; D gene: .; J gene: TRBJ2-1; CDR3 length: 12; CDR3 DNA: TGTGCCAGCAGGCCGGGTCACAATGAGCAGTTCTTC; CDR3 protein: CASRPGHNEQFF
clone size: few; V gene: TRBV4-2; D gene: TRBD1; J gene: TRBJ2-7; CDR3 length: 15; CDR3 DNA: TGTGCCAGCAGCCAAGACGGGACAGGGGGTAACGAGCAGTACTTC; CDR3 protein: CASSQDGTGGNEQYF
clone size: few; V gene: TRBV12-3/TRBV12-4; D gene: .; J gene: TRBJ2-5; CDR3 length: 17; CDR3 DNA: TGTGCCAGCAGTTTATATCTGGTCGTTAAGGGGCGAGAGACCCAGTACTTC; CDR3 protein: CASSLYLVVKGRETQYF
clone size: .; V gene: TRBV20-1; D gene: TRBD2; J gene: TRBJ2-1; CDR3 length: 17; CDR3 DNA: TGCAGTGCTAGGGTCCCTAGCGGGGGGCCTTCCTACAATGAGCAGTTCTTC; CDR3 protein: CSARVPSGGPSYNEQFF
clone size: few; V gene: TRBV12-3/TRBV12-4; D gene: .; J gene: TRBJ2-5; CDR3 length: 16; CDR3 DNA: TGTGCCAGCAGAGATCGACAGGGCAGGGGGGACGGGGCCCAGTACTTC; CDR3 protein: CASRDRQGRGDGAQYF
clone size: .; V gene: TRBV5-1; D gene: TRBD1; J gene: TRBJ2-1; CDR3 length: 14; CDR3 DNA: TGCGCCAGCAGCTTGAAGACAGGGGAGCATGAGCAGTTCTTC; CDR3 protein: CASSLKTGEHEQFF
clone size: .; V gene: TRBV28; D gene: .; J gene: TRBJ2-7; CDR3 length: 14; CDR3 DNA: TGTGCCAGCAGGTGGACCGTCCGATCCTACGAGCAGTACTTC; CDR3 protein: CASRWTVRSYEQYF
clone size: .; V gene: TRBV7-9; D gene: .; J gene: TRBJ1-5; CDR3 length: 16; CDR3 DNA: TGTGCCAGCGGCCCCGGGGCGGGAAGGTCGGGCCAGCCCCAGCATTTT; CDR3 protein: CASGPGAGRSGQPQHF
clone size: few; V gene: TRBV28; D gene: .; J gene: TRBJ1-3; CDR3 length: 14; CDR3 DNA: TGTGCCAGCACACTCACAGGGACTGGAAACACCATATATTTT; CDR3 protein: CASTLTGTGNTIYF
clone size: .; V gene: TRBV7-8; D gene: TRBD2; J gene: TRBJ2-2; CDR3 length: 17; CDR3 DNA: TGTGCCAGCAGCATAGGGACTAGCAGACTGAACACCGGGGAGCTGTTTTTT; CDR3 protein: CASSIGTSRLNTGELFF
clone size: .; V gene: TRBV6-5; D gene: TRBD2; J gene: TRBJ2-7; CDR3 length: 15; CDR3 DNA: TGTGCCAGCAGTTACGTAGCGGGAGGCAGCTACGAGCAGTACTTC; CDR3 protein: CASSYVAGGSYEQYF
clone size: few; V gene: TRBV27; D gene: .; J gene: TRBJ2-1; CDR3 length: 15; CDR3 DNA: TGTGCCAGCAGTTTTATTAAGATGGGCTCTAATGAGCAGTTCTTC; CDR3 protein: CASSFIKMGSNEQFF
clone size: few; V gene: TRBV5-1; D gene: .; J gene: TRBJ2-1; CDR3 length: 16; CDR3 DNA: TGCGCCAGCAGCTGGCCAGGGAGCGCCGCCTACAATGAGCAGTTCTTC; CDR3 protein: CASSWPGSAAYNEQFF
clone size: .; V gene: TRBV5-1; D gene: .; J gene: TRBJ1-4; CDR3 length: 15; CDR3 DNA: TGCGCCAGCAGCTTGGCAGGGTGGCGGGGTGAAAAACTGTTTTTT; CDR3 protein: CASSLAGWRGEKLFF
clone size: .; V gene: TRBV15; D gene: TRBD1; J gene: TRBJ1-6; CDR3 length: 16; CDR3 DNA: TGTGCCACCAGCGGGGACAGGGGACCCAGTTATTCACCCCTCCACTTT; CDR3 protein: CATSGDRGPSYSPLHF
clone size: few; V gene: TRBV5-1; D gene: .; J gene: TRBJ2-1; CDR3 length: 15; CDR3 DNA: TGCGCCAGCACGCTAGGCACAGGGAGGGAGAATGAGCAGTTCTTC; CDR3 protein: CASTLGTGRENEQFF
clone size: few; V gene: TRBV4-2; D gene: .; J gene: TRBJ2-1; CDR3 length: 14; CDR3 DNA: TGTGCCAGCAGCCAACTTTCCTCCTACAATGAGCAGTTCTTC; CDR3 protein: CASSQLSSYNEQFF
clone size: many; V gene: TRBV27; D gene: TRBD1; J gene: TRBJ2-2; CDR3 length: 18; CDR3 DNA: TGTGCCAGCAGTTTATCGGACAGGGTGTTGAGGTATAGCGGGGAGCTGTTTTTT; CDR3 protein: CASSLSDRVLRYSGELFF
clone size: .; V gene: TRBV7-9; D gene: TRBD1; J gene: TRBJ2-2; CDR3 length: 17; CDR3 DNA: TGTGCCAGCAGCTTGACAGGGGGCGGGCTAAACACCGGGGAGCTGTTTTTT; CDR3 protein: CASSLTGGGLNTGELFF
clone size: .; V gene: TRBV27; D gene: TRBD2; J gene: TRBJ2-3; CDR3 length: 14; CDR3 DNA: TGTGCCACACAAATAGCGGGAGGAGAAGATACGCAGTATTTT; CDR3 protein: CATQIAGGEDTQYF
clone size: .; V gene: TRBV20-1; D gene: .; J gene: TRBJ2-3; CDR3 length: 14; CDR3 DNA: TGCAGTGCTAGATCGTCCACCGGCACAGATACGCAGTATTTT; CDR3 protein: CSARSSTGTDTQYF
clone size: few; V gene: TRBV7-8; D gene: .; J gene: TRBJ1-1; CDR3 length: 13; CDR3 DNA: TGTGCCAGCAGCTTACAGGCGGGAACTGAAGCTTTCTTT; CDR3 protein: CASSLQAGTEAFF
clone size: few; V gene: TRBV4-1; D gene: TRBD1; J gene: TRBJ1-1; CDR3 length: 14; CDR3 DNA: TGCGCCAGCAGGCCCTGGACAGGGGGCACTGAAGCTTTCTTT; CDR3 protein: CASRPWTGGTEAFF
clone size: .; V gene: TRBV27; D gene: TRBD2; J gene: TRBJ2-3; CDR3 length: 15; CDR3 DNA: TGTGCCAGCAGTTTAGCTTCCGGGAGGGCTCCTACGCAGTATTTT; CDR3 protein: CASSLASGRAPTQYF
clone size: .; V gene: TRBV5-5; D gene: .; J gene: TRBJ1-1; CDR3 length: 17; CDR3 DNA: TGTGCCAGCAGCCCCCTCCGGGGGGGGCTAAAGAACACTGAAGCTTTCTTT; CDR3 protein: CASSPLRGGLKNTEAFF
clone size: .; V gene: TRBV29-1; D gene: .; J gene: TRBJ1-1; CDR3 length: 13; CDR3 DNA: TGCAGCGCCCTTAGGCTTTGGAACACTGAAGCTTTCTTT; CDR3 protein: CSALRLWNTEAFF
clone size: few; V gene: TRBV6-4; D gene: TRBD2; J gene: TRBJ2-4; CDR3 length: 19; CDR3 DNA: TGTGCCAGCAGTGGTGGGACTAGCGTCCTAACCCTAGCCAAAAACATTCAGTACTTC; CDR3 protein: CASSGGTSVLTLAKNIQYF
clone size: few; V gene: TRBV7-9; D gene: TRBD1; J gene: TRBJ1-2; CDR3 length: 13; CDR3 DNA: TGTGCCAGCAGCATCGGACAGGGCTATGGCTACACCTTC; CDR3 protein: CASSIGQGYGYTF
clone size: few; V gene: TRBV20-1; D gene: .; J gene: TRBJ1-5; CDR3 length: 15; CDR3 DNA: TGCAGTGCTAGAGATCCAGAGCGGGGGGAGCAGCCCCAGCATTTT; CDR3 protein: CSARDPERGEQPQHF
clone size: .; V gene: TRBV30; D gene: .; J gene: TRBJ2-7; CDR3 length: 14; CDR3 DNA: TGTGCCTGGAAGCCCAGGACTACACTCTACGAGCAGTACTTC; CDR3 protein: CAWKPRTTLYEQYF
clone size: .; V gene: TRBV20-1; D gene: TRBD2; J gene: TRBJ2-5; CDR3 length: 14; CDR3 DNA: TGCAGTGCTGGCCGACTAGCGGGAGGTGAGACCCAGTACTTC; CDR3 protein: CSAGRLAGGETQYF
clone size: .; V gene: TRBV27; D gene: .; J gene: TRBJ2-7; CDR3 length: 15; CDR3 DNA: TGTGCCAGCAGTCCTGGGATAGGGCTCTCCTACGAGCAGTACTTC; CDR3 protein: CASSPGIGLSYEQYF
clone size: .; V gene: TRBV24-1; D gene: TRBD1; J gene: TRBJ2-1; CDR3 length: 13; CDR3 DNA: TGTGCCACCAGGGACAGGGGAACAGGGGAGCAGTTCTTC; CDR3 protein: CATRDRGTGEQFF
clone size: .; V gene: TRBV29-1; D gene: TRBD1; J gene: TRBJ2-1; CDR3 length: 13; CDR3 DNA: TGCAGCGTTCATCCGGGGACAGGCAATGAGCAGTTCTTC; CDR3 protein: CSVHPGTGNEQFF
clone size: few; V gene: TRBV5-6; D gene: TRBD2; J gene: TRBJ2-1; CDR3 length: 20; CDR3 DNA: TGTGCCAGCAGCGCCTACCTAGCACTGGAACAGCGGGAAAGTATCAATGAGCAGTTCTTC; CDR3 protein: CASSAYLALEQRESINEQFF
clone size: few; V gene: TRBV2; D gene: TRBD2; J gene: TRBJ2-1; CDR3 length: 12; CDR3 DNA: TGTGCCAGCAGTACTAGCGACGATGAGCAGTTCTTC; CDR3 protein: CASSTSDDEQFF
clone size: .; V gene: TRBV28; D gene: TRBD2; J gene: TRBJ2-1; CDR3 length: 18; CDR3 DNA: TGTGCCAGCAGTTATTCCCCCTCGAAGAGGGAGGGTAACAATGAGCAGTTCTTC; CDR3 protein: CASSYSPSKREGNNEQFF
clone size: few; V gene: TRBV11-2; D gene: TRBD2; J gene: TRBJ2-7; CDR3 length: 16; CDR3 DNA: TGTGCCAGCAGCCCCAGACTAGCGGGAGGAGAGAACGAGCAGTACTTC; CDR3 protein: CASSPRLAGGENEQYF
clone size: few; V gene: TRBV27; D gene: TRBD2; J gene: TRBJ2-1; CDR3 length: 13; CDR3 DNA: TGTGCCAGCGGGGGGGGGTCCTACAATGAGCAGTTCTTC; CDR3 protein: CASGGGSYNEQFF
clone size: few; V gene: TRBV7-2; D gene: .; J gene: TRBJ2-3; CDR3 length: 14; CDR3 DNA: TGTGCCAGCAGCTTAATGCCGAGCACAGATACGCAGTATTTT; CDR3 protein: CASSLMPSTDTQYF
clone size: few; V gene: TRBV6-5; D gene: .; J gene: TRBJ2-7; CDR3 length: 13; CDR3 DNA: TGTGCCAGCAGTTATAGCACAGGGACTGTGCAGTACTTC; CDR3 protein: CASSYSTGTVQYF
clone size: .; V gene: TRBV7-8; D gene: .; J gene: TRBJ2-3; CDR3 length: 13; CDR3 DNA: TGTGCCAGCAGCCTGACGATTGGGGATACGCAGTATTTT; CDR3 protein: CASSLTIGDTQYF
clone size: few; V gene: TRBV6-2/TRBV6-3; D gene: .; J gene: TRBJ2-2; CDR3 length: 15; CDR3 DNA: TGTGCCAGCAGATCCCGCCAACTAGGAGACGGGGAGCTGTTTTTT; CDR3 protein: CASRSRQLGDGELFF
clone size: few; V gene: TRBV12-3/TRBV12-4; D gene: .; J gene: TRBJ2-3; CDR3 length: 14; CDR3 DNA: TGTGCCAGCACCCCCGGAAAAGGGGTGGATACGCAGTATTTT; CDR3 protein: CASTPGKGVDTQYF
clone size: .; V gene: TRBV5-1; D gene: .; J gene: TRBJ2-3; CDR3 length: 15; CDR3 DNA: TGCGCCAGCAGCTTGGGGACAATTAACACAGATACGCAGTATTTT; CDR3 protein: CASSLGTINTDTQYF
clone size: .; V gene: TRBV24-1; D gene: TRBD2; J gene: TRBJ2-1; CDR3 length: 14; CDR3 DNA: TGTGCCACTCAAGCGGGAGGGCCGGGGGGTGAGCAGTTCTTC; CDR3 protein: CATQAGGPGGEQFF
clone size: .; V gene: TRBV5-1; D gene: TRBD1; J gene: TRBJ1-1; CDR3 length: 17; CDR3 DNA: TGCGCCAGCAGCTTGTACGGAGGGGGCGCCCCGGACACTGAAGCTTTCTTT; CDR3 protein: CASSLYGGGAPDTEAFF
clone size: few; V gene: TRBV18; D gene: .; J gene: TRBJ1-5; CDR3 length: 14; CDR3 DNA: TGTGCCAGCTCACCAGGGATCAGCAATCAGCCCCAGCATTTT; CDR3 protein: CASSPGISNQPQHF
clone size: few; V gene: TRBV27; D gene: .; J gene: TRBJ2-5; CDR3 length: 14; CDR3 DNA: TGTGCCAGCAGTCAAGGATTTCTAGTAAAGACCCAGTACTTC; CDR3 protein: CASSQGFLVKTQYF
clone size: .; V gene: TRBV5-1; D gene: TRBD1; J gene: TRBJ2-7; CDR3 length: 14; CDR3 DNA: TGCGCCAGCAGCTTGACAGGGGCTGACTACGAGCAGTACTTC; CDR3 protein: CASSLTGADYEQYF
clone size: .; V gene: TRBV4-2; D gene: TRBD2; J gene: TRBJ2-2; CDR3 length: 19; CDR3 DNA: TGTGCCAGCAGCCCGCACCGACTAGCGGAATACGCGAACACCGGGGAGCTGTTTTTT; CDR3 protein: CASSPHRLAEYANTGELFF
clone size: .; V gene: TRBV20-1; D gene: TRBD2; J gene: TRBJ2-7; CDR3 length: 13; CDR3 DNA: TGCAGTGCTCAGAGCGGGAGAGGATACGAGCAGTACTTC; CDR3 protein: CSAQSGRGYEQYF
clone size: .; V gene: TRBV28; D gene: TRBD2; J gene: TRBJ2-5; CDR3 length: 13; CDR3 DNA: TGTGCCAGCAGTTTAATAGCGGGGGAGACCCAGTACTTC; CDR3 protein: CASSLIAGETQYF
clone size: .; V gene: TRBV3-1; D gene: TRBD1; J gene: TRBJ2-4; CDR3 length: 18; CDR3 DNA: TGTGCCAGCAGCCCAAAAACTGGGGACAGGTTAGCCAAAAACATTCAGTACTTC; CDR3 protein: CASSPKTGDRLAKNIQYF